This passage covers 16 T cell receptor beta chains from one sample sequenced in a study of cytomegalovirus exposure and HLA in healthy donors. TCRdb keeps only in-frame clones here, not all; method: immunoSEQ multiplex PCR. Counted here are approximately 120,000 clones, 88% occurring once; the ten biggest clones make up about 2%. Sequenced material: PBMCs. The receptors derive from a woman aged 18-29 years in good health and CMV-seronegative.

This clone turned up a few times. The chain carries TRBV28 and TRBJ2-7; D might be TRBD1 (5 bases). The CDR3 extends over 15 amino acids. V shed 1 base and J shed 5 bases, with 15 bases lying between them. Germline V CDR1 and CDR2: MDHEN, SYDVKM. The CDR3 protein is CASSLSGWGRDEQYF. CDR3 sequence (DNA): TGTGCCAGCAGTTTATCGGGTTGGGGCAGGGACGAGCAGTACTTC.

J is TRBJ2-7 and V is TRBV2, with 7 bases identical to TRBD2. The CDR3 sequence is 15 residues long. V lost 8 bases and J lost 7; bases outside the gene matches: 17. The germline CDR1 and CDR2 sequences are SNHLY and FYNNEI. CDR3 sequence: CASGVGLRTEGEQYF. The CDR3, as DNA: TGTGCCAGCGGAGTGGGACTACGAACCGAAGGGGAGCAGTACTTC.

V is TRBV27 and J is TRBJ1-1, with 8 bases matching TRBD1. Germline CDR1 is MNHEY and CDR2 is SMNVEV (reference sequence). This CDR3 has 14 residues. After removal of 11 bases from V and 4 bases from J, the junction contained 12 bases not matched to a gene. The CDR3, as DNA: TGTGCCTCCACTCCTGGACAGGGTATCACTGAAGCTTTCTTT. It specifies CASTPGQGITEAFF.

The chain combines TRBV28 with TRBJ2-1, with D possibly matching TRBD2 (6 bases). The CDR3 length is 14 residues. V was clipped by 5 bases and J by 6 bases, with 14 bases between them. The germline CDR1 and CDR2 sequences are MDHEN and SYDVKM. The DNA for the CDR3 is TGTGCCAGCAGTAGTTCTAGGACTATCAATGAGCAGTTCTTC. This sequence encodes CASSSSRTINEQFF.

A few counts support this clone. The CDR3 spells CASSPTGTPYEQYF. In nucleotides, the CDR3 is TGTGCCAGCTCCCCGACAGGAACCCCCTACGAGCAGTACTTC. The rearrangement uses TRBV18 and TRBJ2-7; maybe TRBD1 (6 bases). Germline-derived CDR1 and CDR2 are KGHSH and LQKENI. The CDR3 spans 14 residues. V was trimmed by 6 bases and J by 2 bases, leaving 14 bases between them. The whole variable domain, filled in from reference TRBV18 and TRBJ2-7, reads NAGVMQNPRHLVRRRGQEARLRCSPMKGHSHVYWYRQLPEEGLKFMVYLQKENIIDESGMPKERFSAEFPKEGPSILRIQQVVRGDSAAYFCASSPTGTPYEQYFGPGTRLTVT.

This chain connects TRBV7-2 to TRBJ2-5, with a tentative D call TRBD1 (5 bases). V was clipped by 1 base and J by 3 bases, with 6 bases between them. This CDR3 is 13 amino acids long. Looked up from germline, CDR1 is SGHTA and CDR2 is FQGNSA. DNA for the CDR3: TGTGCCAGCAGCTTAGAAGGGGAAGAGACCCAGTACTTC. As protein: CASSLEGEETQYF.

Here the CDR3 DNA reads TGTGCCAGCAGGGGGCGGGGCGGGGGCAATAATGAAAAACTGTTTTTT. It codes for CASRGRGGGNNEKLFF. This sequence joins TRBV28 and TRBJ1-4; possibly TRBD1 for D (6 bases). Germline CDR1 reads MDHEN; CDR2 reads SYDVKM. The CDR3 runs to 16 residues. The V gene lost 6 bases and the J gene lost 4 bases, with 18 bases spanning the gap.

This clone occurred a few times. CDR3: CASSPAGQETQYF. The CDR3 bases are TGTGCCAGCAGCCCAGCAGGGCAAGAGACCCAGTACTTC. The J gene is TRBJ2-5, the V gene TRBV28; weak D call: TRBD1 (5 bases). The germline CDR1 and CDR2 sequences are MDHEN and SYDVKM. V gave up 6 bases and J gave up 2 bases, with 10 bases separating them. This CDR3 contains 13 residues.

This clone was seen once. The chain joins TRBV29-1 to TRBJ2-1, with TRBD2 matching 13 bases. CDR3 length: 16 amino acids. Losses at the gene ends were 1 base for V and 10 bases for J; bases not matched to a gene: 10. Germline loops: CDR1 SQVTM, CDR2 ANQGSEA. The CDR3 region has the DNA TGCAGCGTTGAAGGTCCGAGACTAGCGGGAGGTAGAGAGCAGTTCTTC. Its translation is CSVEGPRLAGGREQFF.

This rearrangement joins TRBV4-1 to TRBJ1-5; D uncertain. Germline V gene lookup returns CDR1 MGHRA and CDR2 YSYEKL. CDR3 length: 17 amino acids. V was trimmed by 4 bases and J by 2 bases, leaving 18 bases between them. The CDR3 DNA reads TGCGCCAGCAGCCTTTTGCCCTCTACCCTGGGCAATCAGCCCCAGCATTTT. Translating gives CASSLLPSTLGNQPQHF.

The CDR3 nucleotides are TGTGCCAGCAGTAGCCCGGGACAGGGAGCCGCAAGCAATCAGCCCCAGCATTTT. Translation gives CASSSPGQGAASNQPQHF. V is TRBV28 and J is TRBJ1-5; TRBD1 aligns across 9 bases. Germline V gives CDR1 MDHEN, CDR2 SYDVKM. The CDR3 has 18 residues. V dropped 5 bases and J dropped 1; count of bases not matched to a gene: 12.

This clone has just a few counts. The V gene is TRBV27, the J gene TRBJ1-6; tentatively, D is TRBD1 (5 bases). The V and J ends lost 3 bases and 8 bases respectively, with 14 bases between them. This CDR3 is built from 15 residues. CDR1 is MNHEY and CDR2 is SMNVEV in the germline V gene (reference sequence). The DNA of the CDR3 is TGTGCCAGCAGTTTGGTGGCGTCAGGGCATTCACCCCTCCACTTT. Its translation: CASSLVASGHSPLHF.

This chain uses TRBV19 with TRBJ2-2, with D possibly TRBD2 on 6 matching bases. Germline V gene data show CDR1 as LNHDA and CDR2 as SQIVND (reference sequence). Trimming took 6 bases from V and 3 from J, leaving 20 bases between them. The CDR3 runs to 17 residues. CDR3 protein: CASRSPGASDHTGELFF. CDR3 nucleotide sequence: TGTGCCAGTAGAAGCCCCGGGGCTAGCGATCACACCGGGGAGCTGTTTTTT.

V usage is TRBV28 and J usage is TRBJ1-1; D possibly corresponds to TRBD1 (6 bases). V was shortened by 7 bases and J by 0 bases, with 18 bases between the two germline ends. The CDR3 has 16 residues. Per the germline V gene, CDR1 is MDHEN and CDR2 is SYDVKM. In DNA, the CDR3 is TGTGCCAGCACCCCCTCCTACAGGGTTATGAACACTGAAGCTTTCTTT. Amino acid sequence: CASTPSYRVMNTEAFF.

This rearrangement joins TRBV28 to TRBJ1-4; 7 positions match TRBD1. The CDR3 has 14 residues. Germline V gene data show CDR1 as MDHEN and CDR2 as SYDVKM. The J segment lost 4 bases and the V segment lost 7 bases, leaving 6 bases of the junction unmatched. The CDR3 spells CASTRDSHNEKLFF. The CDR3 bases are TGTGCCAGCACCCGGGACAGCCATAATGAAAAACTGTTTTTT.

The chain recombines TRBV28 with TRBJ2-7, with 8 positions matching TRBD2. CDR1 is MDHEN and CDR2 is SYDVKM in the germline V gene. Losses at the gene ends were 5 bases for V and 1 base for J; bases not matched to a gene: 4. CDR3 length: 14 residues. CDR3 residues: CASSMSGGSYEQYF. The CDR3 DNA reads as TGTGCCAGCAGTATGTCGGGGGGGTCCTACGAGCAGTACTTC.